One sample yielded the 28 T cell receptor beta chains listed below, sequenced in a study of shared clonotypes between healthy human individuals (TCRdb year 2020). The library relied on the immunoSEQ multiplex PCR assay. TCRdb's version of the immuneACCESS table is confined to in-frame rearrangements and falls short of the full clone set. An unresolved V gene accounts for under half of the shortfall where checked; the remainder is of unknown origin. In all, the sample holds roughly 220,000 clones, and about 65% of those were seen once. The ten largest clones represent over 8.5% of the sample. Sequencing was performed on memory CD4+ T cells sorted from blood. The meaning of the sample's cell subset or site label: CD45RA-negative fraction. These TCRs come from a man aged 25-45 years in good health.

This chain joins TRBV19 and TRBJ2-7; D may be TRBD1 or TRBD2 (5 bases each). Germline assignment: CDR1 LNHDA and CDR2 SQIVND (reference sequence). Trimming stripped 3 bases from V and 4 bases from J, with 19 bases between. The CDR3 loop spans 16 amino acids. The CDR3 protein is CASSMVGGDSLYEQYF. The CDR3 DNA sequence: TGTGCCAGTAGTATGGTTGGGGGAGATTCCCTATACGAGCAGTACTTC. Supplemented by reference TRBV19 and TRBJ2-7, the full variable domain reads DGGITQSPKYLFRKEGQNVTLSCEQNLNHDAMYWYRQDPGQGLRLIYYSQIVNDFQKGDIAEGYSVSREKKESFPLTVTSAQKNPTAFYLCASSMVGGDSLYEQYFGPGTRLTVT.

The chain carries TRBV29-1 and TRBJ2-2, with a weak D call TRBD1 (6 bases). The CDR3 runs 14 residues. The V gene's germline CDR1 is SQVTM and CDR2 ANQGSEA. V dropped 6 bases and J dropped 0 bases, with 11 bases sitting between them. The CDR3 region has the DNA TGCAGCGTGGGACATAACACGAACACCGGGGAGCTGTTTTTT. It encodes CSVGHNTNTGELFF.

The rearrangement joins TRBV7-9 to TRBJ2-3, with 7 bases that match TRBD2. This CDR3 region has 15 residues. The trim removed 5 bases at V and 4 bases at J, leaving 9 bases unmatched. The germline V gene has CDR1 SEHNR and CDR2 FQNEAQ (reference sequence). For the CDR3, the DNA is TGTGCCAGCAGCCTTGGGGGAGGGGAGGCAGATACGCAGTATTTT. Protein product: CASSLGGGEADTQYF.

The CDR3 nucleotides are TGTGCCAGCAGAACAAACAGGGATCTCTACAATGAGCAGTTCTTC. This translates into CASRTNRDLYNEQFF. V and J are TRBV28 and TRBJ2-1, with D tentatively TRBD1 (6 bases). Per the germline V gene, CDR1 is MDHEN and CDR2 is SYDVKM. With 6 bases removed from V and 3 bases from J, the gap between germline ends came to 15 bases. CDR3 size: 15 residues.

The chain is built from TRBV18 and TRBJ2-5; D is unclear. CDR3 size: 15 residues. Germline V gene lookup returns CDR1 KGHSH and CDR2 LQKENI. V was trimmed by 4 bases and J by 1 base, leaving 13 bases between them. The CDR3 nucleotides read TGTGCCAGCTCACAGGAAATGGGCCGCCAAGAGACCCAGTACTTC. Protein product: CASSQEMGRQETQYF.

This chain links TRBV7-9 with TRBJ1-4; D gene uncertain. The length of the CDR3 is 16 residues. V gave up 1 base and J gave up 8 bases, with 17 bases separating them. The germline gives CDR1 SEHNR, CDR2 FQNEAQ (reference sequence). CDR3 bases: TGTGCCAGCAGCTTAGGCGGAATGGTGCCTTGGGAAAAACTGTTTTTT. This translates into CASSLGGMVPWEKLFF.

The chain couples TRBV5-5 to TRBJ2-5; D gene uncertain. CDR1 SGHKS and CDR2 YYEKEE come from the germline V gene (reference sequence). V dropped 0 bases and J dropped 5 bases, with 2 bases sitting between them. The CDR3 has 11 residues. CDR3 nucleotides: TGTGCCAGCAGCTTGGAGGAGACCCAGTACTTC. Translated: CASSLEETQYF.

This clone has a handful of counts. CDR3 protein: CASSTRRATNEKLFF. The CDR3 DNA reads TGTGCCAGTAGTACCCGGCGGGCAACTAATGAAAAACTGTTTTTT. The chain joins TRBV19 to TRBJ1-4; D remains ambiguous. The CDR3 is 15 amino acids. Between the trimmed V and J ends, which lost 4 bases and 0 bases, there was a span of 9 bases. The germline CDR1 and CDR2 sequences are LNHDA and SQIVND (reference sequence).

The chain combines TRBV10-3 with TRBJ2-3; D gene uncertain. CDR3 length: 16 residues. Trimming took off 2 bases at V and 1 base at J, with 13 bases between the two ends. Germline CDR1 is ENHRY and CDR2 is SYGVKD. CDR3 DNA: TGTGCCATCAGTGAGCCCATTAGAGGCGGCACAGATACGCAGTATTTT. Its translation: CAISEPIRGGTDTQYF.

The V call is TRBV21-1, the J call TRBJ1-4. TRBV21-1 is labeled a pseudogene. The CDR3 loop spans 17 amino acids. CDR3: CASSRTKGPPANEKLFF. As DNA, the CDR3 is TGTGCCAGCAGCAGAACCAAGGGCCCACCGGCTAATGAAAAACTGTTTTTT.

The chain uses TRBV12-5 and TRBJ2-1; 8 nucleotides match TRBD2. Germline CDR1 reads LGHNT; CDR2 reads FRNRAP. The junction had 12 bases not matched to a gene; V was cut back by 1 base and J by 7 bases. The CDR3 contains 17 residues. The chain's CDR3 is CASGLDRGTGLVNEQFF. CDR3 DNA sequence: TGTGCTAGTGGTTTGGACCGAGGGACGGGACTAGTAAATGAGCAGTTCTTC.

This CDR3 reads CASSFLILGMGPQHF. CDR3 DNA: TGTGCCAGCAGTTTCCTAATCCTAGGCATGGGGCCCCAGCATTTT. The chain is built from TRBV28 and TRBJ1-5; no clear D gene. The CDR3 covers 15 residues. The V gene lost 3 bases and the J gene lost 9 bases, with 18 bases spanning the gap. CDR1 is MDHEN and CDR2 is SYDVKM in the germline V gene.

V usage is TRBV7-2 and J usage is TRBJ1-3, with 7 bases identical to TRBD1. Germline V gene data show CDR1 as SGHTA and CDR2 as FQGNSA. Trimming at V came to 8 bases and at J to 0 bases, leaving 7 bases not matched to a gene. The CDR3 extends over 15 amino acids. The CDR3 reads CASLRQGNSGNTIYF. CDR3 bases: TGTGCCAGCCTTCGACAGGGCAACTCTGGAAACACCATATATTTT.

This clone appeared a few times. The chain recombines TRBV2 with TRBJ1-5, with TRBD1 as a possible D gene (5 bases). Germline-derived CDR1 and CDR2 are SNHLY and FYNNEI. The CDR3 runs to 15 residues. V lost 5 bases and J lost 5, with 16 bases in between. The CDR3: CASSLTLGEDQPQHF. CDR3 sequence (DNA): TGTGCCAGCAGTCTGACTCTGGGGGAAGATCAGCCCCAGCATTTT.

The chain combines TRBV19 with TRBJ2-3, with 11 bases matching TRBD2. Looked up from germline, CDR1 is LNHDA and CDR2 is SQIVND (reference sequence). The CDR3 is made up of 15 amino acids. The V gene end was trimmed by 4 bases and the J gene end by 5 bases; junction bases not matched to a gene: 5. The CDR3 loop reads CASSKRLAGIDTQYF. CDR3 coding DNA: TGTGCCAGTAGTAAAAGACTAGCGGGAATAGATACGCAGTATTTT.

This clone was seen a few times. This chain links TRBV5-5 with TRBJ2-2, with D unresolved. The germline CDR1 and CDR2 sequences are SGHKS and YYEKEE (reference sequence). V was clipped by 4 bases and J by 4 bases, with 5 bases between them. The CDR3 has 12 amino acids. CDR3 sequence reads: CASSIGTGELFF. The CDR3, as DNA: TGTGCCAGCAGCATCGGCACCGGGGAGCTGTTTTTT.

V usage is TRBV5-1 and J usage is TRBJ2-5, with D possibly being TRBD2 (6 bases). The CDR3 contains 14 residues. Germline loops: CDR1 SGHRS, CDR2 YFSETQ. The V end was cut by 4 bases, the J end by 2 bases, with 12 bases between. The CDR3 DNA reads TGCGCCAGCAGCCGGGGACTTACACAAGAGACCCAGTACTTC. Translating gives CASSRGLTQETQYF.

The rearrangement uses TRBV7-9 and TRBJ1-1; D gene uncertain. CDR1 and CDR2 (germline): SEHNR, FQNEAQ (reference sequence). Between the trimmed V and J ends, which lost 3 bases and 4 bases, there was a span of 15 bases. CDR3 length: 15 amino acids. The DNA of the CDR3 is TGTGCCAGCAGCTTTAGTACCGACGGTGGCACTGAAGCTTTCTTT. Protein product: CASSFSTDGGTEAFF.

The gene calls are TRBV7-9 and TRBJ2-5, with D possibly being TRBD1 or TRBD2 (5 bases each). Germline lookup yields CDR1 SEHNR and CDR2 FQNEAQ (reference sequence). The V end lost 7 bases, the J end lost 7 bases, and 22 bases lay between the germline ends. This CDR3 is 15 amino acids long. The CDR3 coding sequence is TGTGCCAGCAACCTACGAGGGGCAGAAACGGGGACCCAGTACTTC. This gives the protein CASNLRGAETGTQYF.

The chain has TRBV6-1 and TRBJ2-6; D gene uncertain. Germline V gene sequence: CDR1 MNHNS, CDR2 SASEGT. V shed 5 bases and J shed 0 bases, with 5 bases lying between them. The CDR3 length is 14 residues. This CDR3 reads CASSPASGANVLTF. DNA for the CDR3: TGTGCCAGCAGTCCTGCCTCTGGGGCCAACGTCCTGACTTTC.

Ten or more counts support this clone. The CDR3 bases are TGTGCCAGTAGTACCATCGCCGGGCAGGCCTACGAGCAGTACTTC. Translating it yields CASSTIAGQAYEQYF. The rearrangement uses TRBV19 and TRBJ2-7; the D is unclear. The CDR3 length is 15 residues. The V end was cut by 4 bases, the J end by 2 bases, with 15 bases between. Germline lookup yields CDR1 LNHDA and CDR2 SQIVND (reference sequence).

As regards this clone: Different DNA sequences within this sample yield the same CDR3. The rearrangement uses TRBV5-1 and TRBJ2-1, with 13 positions matching TRBD2. CDR1 and CDR2 from the germline V gene are SGHRS and YFSETQ. The junction had 5 bases not matched to a gene; V was cut back by 1 base and J by 7 bases. The CDR3 is 16 residues long. DNA of the CDR3: TGCGCCAGCAGCTTGACACTAGCGGGAGGGCCGAATGAGCAGTTCTTC. Its translation is CASSLTLAGGPNEQFF.

This sequence joins TRBV10-3 and TRBJ2-7; weak D call: TRBD1 (5 bases). V lost 11 bases to trimming and J lost 0 bases, with 11 bases between them. Germline lookup yields CDR1 ENHRY and CDR2 SYGVKD. This CDR3 region has 12 residues. The CDR3 DNA reads as TGTGCCGTACGACAGACCTCCTACGAGCAGTACTTC. Translation gives CAVRQTSYEQYF.

The V and J genes are TRBV5-1 and TRBJ2-6; no clear D. CDR1 and CDR2 from the germline V gene are SGHRS and YFSETQ. CDR3 length: 20 amino acids. Trimming took off 0 bases at V and 0 bases at J, with 19 bases between the two ends. Written as DNA, the CDR3 is TGCGCCAGCAGCTTGGTACGGGCAGATCAATCAACCTCTGGGGCCAACGTCCTGACTTTC. Its protein product is CASSLVRADQSTSGANVLTF.

This clone was seen more than once but under ten times. V and J are TRBV7-2 and TRBJ2-1, with no clear D. V lost 2 bases to trimming and J lost 10 bases, with 9 bases between them. This CDR3 comprises 12 residues. Germline V CDR1 and CDR2: SGHTA, FQGNSA. CDR3 sequence (DNA): TGTGCCAGCAGCTTACAGTCTGAGGAGCAGTTCTTC. Protein: CASSLQSEEQFF.

The table lists this clone with a few counts. V is TRBV18 and J is TRBJ1-2; D gene ambiguous. Deletions cut 5 bases from V and 0 bases from J, with 10 bases between. The germline V gene has CDR1 KGHSH and CDR2 LQKENI. There are 14 residues in the CDR3. The DNA for the CDR3 is TGTGCCAGCTCAAGAGAGGCGACTAACTATGGCTACACCTTC. As protein: CASSREATNYGYTF.

The rearrangement links TRBV7-6 to TRBJ2-3, with 9 bases matching TRBD2. Trimming took 6 bases from V and 2 from J; bases not matched to a gene: 12. Per the germline V gene, CDR1 is SGHVS and CDR2 is FNYEAQ. The CDR3 has 17 residues. The CDR3 is CASSPQKGLAFTDTQYF. The CDR3 bases are TGTGCCAGCAGTCCCCAGAAGGGACTAGCCTTCACAGATACGCAGTATTTT.

J is TRBJ2-3 and V is TRBV5-1, with TRBD2 matching over 14 bases. Germline V CDR1 and CDR2: SGHRS, YFSETQ. The CDR3 runs 17 residues. Germline trimming cut 3 bases from V and 0 bases from J; bases unmatched to any gene: 3. The CDR3 is CASSSGLAGASTDTQYF. The CDR3 DNA sequence: TGCGCCAGCAGCTCGGGACTAGCGGGAGCTAGCACAGATACGCAGTATTTT.